This T cell receptor (beta chain) was recorded in a study of cytomegalovirus exposure and HLA in healthy donors. CDR3 length: 17 residues. The germline V gene has CDR1 SGHAT and CDR2 FQDESV (reference sequence). The J segment lost 1 base and the V segment lost 1 base, leaving 7 bases of the junction unmatched. Primers included in the PCR were 60 Vbeta and 13 Jbeta primers. Profiling relied on immunoSEQ multiplex PCR, and the TCRdb table lists in-frame clones only, not all of them. The repertoire holds 100,000 or so clones, approximately 80% seen once, with 8.5% to 10% in the top ten. This clonotype originated in a male donor in good health and CMV-seropositive. The source material was PBMCs. The genes are TRBV11-1 and TRBJ2-3; 8 nucleotides match TRBD2. In DNA, the CDR3 is TGTGCCAGCAGCTTAGGTGTCAGCGGGAGAGGCACAGATACGCAGTATTTT. Encoded protein: CASSLGVSGRGTDTQYF.